The 27 T cell receptor beta chains below come from one sample, sequenced in a study of T cell responses to AZD1222 COVID-19 vaccine. The data were produced by immunoSEQ multiplex PCR, yet TCRdb's version contains in-frame clones alone and is incomplete. The table shows just under 150,000 clones, with 89% occurring only once. This specimen was peripheral blood, taken 28 days after the second AZD1222 dose. These receptors were obtained from an adult who received the AZD1222 COVID-19 vaccine.

V is TRBV30 and J is TRBJ1-1, with unresolved D. Looked up from germline, CDR1 is GTSNPN and CDR2 is SVGIG (reference sequence). V lost 0 bases and J 6 bases, leaving 14 bases between the germline ends. The CDR3 is made up of 14 amino acids. CDR3 sequence: CAWSVRARFAEAFF. The CDR3 nucleotides read TGTGCCTGGAGTGTACGGGCAAGGTTCGCTGAAGCTTTCTTT.

This clone appeared many times. This chain links TRBV4-2 with TRBJ1-1, with TRBD1 matching over 7 bases. Germline V lookup: CDR1 LGHNA, CDR2 YNFKEQ. Trimming removed 0 bases from V and 4 bases from J; junction bases left unmatched: 11. This CDR3 region has 17 residues. CDR3 in amino acids: CASSQDGAGGFGTEAFF. The DNA of the CDR3 is TGTGCCAGCAGCCAAGATGGGGCAGGGGGATTCGGCACTGAAGCTTTCTTT.

The CDR3 DNA sequence: TGCGCCAGCAGCCAAGGGGGGCGCAGTTCAGAGACCCAGTACTTC. As protein: CASSQGGRSSETQYF. The chain is built from TRBV4-3 and TRBJ2-5; a weak D match, TRBD1 (6 bases). The V and J ends lost 1 base and 4 bases respectively, with 13 bases between them. This CDR3 region has 15 residues. The germline V gene has CDR1 LGHNA and CDR2 YSLEER.

The V gene is TRBV28, the J gene TRBJ1-5, with 9 bases aligning to TRBD1. The CDR3 sequence is 18 residues long. The junction had 15 bases not matched to a gene; V was cut back by 6 bases and J by 3 bases. Germline V lookup: CDR1 MDHEN, CDR2 SYDVKM. CDR3 DNA sequence: TGTGCCAGCAGCCGGGCGGGACAGGGTTTATCCCCCAATCAGCCCCAGCATTTT. Protein sequence: CASSRAGQGLSPNQPQHF.

The chain uses TRBV30 and TRBJ1-5; D unresolved. This CDR3 is built from 13 residues. Germline loops: CDR1 GTSNPN, CDR2 SVGIG (reference sequence). V was trimmed by 7 bases and J by 4 bases, leaving 14 bases between them. In nucleotides, the CDR3 is TGTGCCTTCTCCCCTGAGGGTAATCAGCCCCAGCATTTT. Its protein product is CAFSPEGNQPQHF.

The chain recombines TRBV24-1 with TRBJ2-3; TRBD2 agrees at 12 bases. V trimming: 4 bases; J trimming: 4 bases; junction bases outside the gene matches: 5. Germline-derived CDR1 and CDR2 are KGHDR and SFDVKD. The CDR3 covers 16 residues. The CDR3 reads CATSDQTSGSPDTQYF. In DNA form, the CDR3 reads TGTGCCACCAGTGACCAGACTAGCGGGAGTCCAGATACGCAGTATTTT.

This chain joins TRBV7-9 and TRBJ1-3, with D possibly matching TRBD1 (6 bases). The CDR3 covers 15 residues. CDR1 and CDR2 (germline): SEHNR, FQNEAQ (reference sequence). V shed 7 bases and J shed 1 base, with 14 bases lying between them. CDR3 sequence (DNA): TGTGCCAGCATACGAGAGGGGGGGTCTGGAAACACCATATATTTT. Encoded protein: CASIREGGSGNTIYF.

V is TRBV19 and J is TRBJ2-1, with 9 bases identical to TRBD1. The germline V gene encodes CDR1 LNHDA and CDR2 SQIVND (reference sequence). The CDR3 covers 14 residues. The junction had 9 bases not matched to a gene; V was cut back by 5 bases and J by 10 bases. The CDR3 sequence: CASSYRTGVGEQFF. The CDR3 bases are TGTGCCAGTAGTTATCGGACAGGGGTTGGGGAGCAGTTCTTC.

The rearrangement links TRBV30 to TRBJ2-6; D is unresolved. This CDR3 is 12 amino acids long. The V and J ends lost 5 bases and 4 bases respectively, with 6 bases between them. Looked up from germline, CDR1 is GTSNPN and CDR2 is SVGIG (reference sequence). CDR3 coding DNA: TGTGCCTGGTCCCGAGGGGCCAACGTCCTGACTTTC. Amino acids: CAWSRGANVLTF. Using reference TRBV30 and TRBJ2-6 for the parts outside the CDR3, the full variable domain is SQTIHQWPATLVQPVGSPLSLECTVEGTSNPNLYWYRQAAGRGLQLLFYSVGIGQISSEVPQNLSASRPQDRQFILSSKKLLLSDSGFYLCAWSRGANVLTFGAGSRLTVL.

The chain employs TRBV19 and TRBJ2-7; D assignment may be TRBD1 or TRBD2 (5 bases each). Germline CDR1 LNHDA, CDR2 SQIVND (reference sequence). This CDR3 spans 18 amino acids. V shed 1 base and J shed 3 bases, with 22 bases lying between them. The CDR3 reads CASSIGFRGEEFNYEQYF. The CDR3 DNA sequence: TGTGCCAGTAGTATAGGTTTTCGAGGGGAAGAATTCAACTACGAGCAGTACTTC.

This sequence joins TRBV6-6 and TRBJ1-2; no definite D call. V was clipped by 4 bases and J by 1 base, with 10 bases between them. The CDR3 has 14 residues. Germline assignment: CDR1 MNHNY and CDR2 SVGAGI (reference sequence). In DNA, the CDR3 is TGTGCCAGCAGTTTGGCACAGATTAACTATGGCTACACCTTC. Residues: CASSLAQINYGYTF.

This chain connects TRBV4-3 to TRBJ1-4; 10 positions match TRBD1. Germline lookup yields CDR1 LGHNA and CDR2 YSLEER. V shed 1 base, J shed 7 bases, and the junction held 6 bases outside the gene matches. The length of the CDR3 is 16 residues. The CDR3 sequence: CASSQATGGDGEKLFF. The CDR3 DNA reads TGCGCCAGCAGCCAAGCGACAGGGGGCGACGGTGAAAAACTGTTTTTT.

The rearrangement joins TRBV3-1 (or the pseudogene TRBV3-2) to TRBJ2-1; D is possibly TRBD1 (5 bases). This CDR3 comprises 11 residues. V lost 3 bases, J lost 12 bases, and 9 bases lay in between. Germline CDR1 reads LGHDT; CDR2 reads YNNKEL (reference sequence). CDR3 sequence reads: CASSQQGWQFF. CDR3 nucleotide sequence: TGTGCCAGCAGCCAGCAGGGATGGCAGTTCTTC.

The rearrangement uses TRBV6-6 and TRBJ1-2; D call uncertain. This CDR3 is 12 amino acids long. From germline, CDR1 is MNHNY and CDR2 SVGAGI (reference sequence). V shed 7 bases and J shed 8 bases, with 14 bases lying between them. The CDR3, as DNA: TGTGCCAGCAACCCGCGGAGTTTGGGCTACACCTTC. Amino acids: CASNPRSLGYTF.

This clone has only one observation. This rearrangement joins TRBV7-9 to TRBJ1-1; D not resolved. The CDR3 sequence is 13 residues long. V was clipped by 5 bases and J by 7 bases, with 14 bases between them. Germline CDR1 and CDR2: SEHNR and FQNEAQ (reference sequence). CDR3 amino acids: CASSSQVYGEAFF. In DNA, the CDR3 is TGTGCCAGCAGCAGTCAGGTTTATGGTGAAGCTTTCTTT.

This clone was seen only once. The chain uses TRBV5-6 and TRBJ2-2; D remains ambiguous. This CDR3 has 12 residues. Germline values: CDR1 SGHDT, CDR2 YYEEEE. Deletions cut 0 bases from V and 6 bases from J, with 3 bases between. This CDR3 reads CASSLGAGELFF. CDR3 nucleotide sequence: TGTGCCAGCAGCTTGGGGGCCGGGGAGCTGTTTTTT.

The chain carries TRBV29-1 and TRBJ2-7, with 8 positions matching TRBD1. There are 14 residues in the CDR3. V lost 4 bases, J lost 3 bases, and 8 bases stayed unmatched. Germline lookup yields CDR1 SQVTM and CDR2 ANQGSEA. Here the CDR3 DNA reads TGCAGCGTTGTCACGGCAGGGGGCATCTACGAGCAGTACTTC. As protein: CSVVTAGGIYEQYF.

This chain joins TRBV9 and TRBJ1-2; maybe TRBD1 (6 bases). Germline loops: CDR1 SGDLS, CDR2 YYNGEE. Trimming shortened V by 4 bases and J by 8 bases, and 15 bases separated the two germline ends. This CDR3 comprises 13 residues. CDR3 region: CASSPGERRGYTF. The CDR3 nucleotides are TGTGCCAGCAGCCCAGGGGAGCGGCGGGGCTACACCTTC.

The chain carries TRBV30 and TRBJ2-1, with 8 bases aligning to TRBD1. CDR1 is GTSNPN and CDR2 is SVGIG in the germline V gene (reference sequence). The CDR3 extends over 14 amino acids. V lost 2 bases and J lost 6; bases outside the gene matches: 6. CDR3 loop: CAWSWAGGLNEQFF. The CDR3 coding sequence is TGTGCCTGGAGTTGGGCAGGGGGCCTCAATGAGCAGTTCTTC.

V gene TRBV7-9 combines with J gene TRBJ2-3; 7 positions agree with TRBD2. The CDR3 length is 15 residues. Germline assignment: CDR1 SEHNR and CDR2 FQNEAQ (reference sequence). The V and J ends lost 5 bases and 0 bases, in that order; junction bases with no gene match: 5. DNA of the CDR3: TGTGCCAGCAGCCCCGGACTAGGGAGCACAGATACGCAGTATTTT. The encoded protein is CASSPGLGSTDTQYF.

This chain uses TRBV27 with TRBJ2-7, with a tentative D call TRBD1 (6 bases). The CDR3 has 15 amino acids. CDR1 and CDR2 (germline): MNHEY, SMNVEV (reference sequence). V gave up 6 bases and J gave up 3 bases, with 18 bases separating them. The CDR3: CASREDSLENYEQYF. DNA for the CDR3: TGTGCCAGCAGAGAGGACAGCTTGGAAAACTACGAGCAGTACTTC.

V is TRBV6-5 and J is TRBJ1-1; D gene unclear. V was pared by 5 bases and J by 0 bases, with 4 bases between. CDR1 is MNHEY, CDR2 SVGAGI, per germline. CDR3 size: 12 residues. This chain's CDR3 is CASSLMNTEAFF. Written as DNA, the CDR3 is TGTGCCAGCAGTCTTATGAACACTGAAGCTTTCTTT.

The rearrangement uses TRBV12-3 or TRBV12-4 and TRBJ1-5; D ambiguous. There are 13 residues in the CDR3. V lost 4 bases to trimming and J lost 7 bases, with 11 bases between them. The CDR3 bases are TGTGCCAGCAGTTGGGAAGGGCAGCAGCCCCAGCATTTT. It specifies CASSWEGQQPQHF.

The J gene is TRBJ2-1, the V gene TRBV6-5; D uncertain. CDR1 and CDR2 from the germline V gene are MNHEY and SVGAGI. The CDR3 is made up of 15 amino acids. Trimming shortened V by 0 bases and J by 0 bases, and 6 bases separated the two germline ends. The DNA of the CDR3 is TGTGCCAGCAGTTACTCGTGGCTCTCCTACAATGAGCAGTTCTTC. It encodes CASSYSWLSYNEQFF.

This chain connects TRBV5-6 to TRBJ2-7, with 8 positions matching TRBD1. In germline, CDR1 is SGHDT, CDR2 YYEEEE. V gave up 3 bases and J gave up 2 bases; unmatched junction bases: 13. This CDR3 comprises 17 residues. The CDR3 bases are TGTGCCAGCAGCTCTGATGAACCGGGACAGGAGGCCTACGAGCAGTACTTC. As protein: CASSSDEPGQEAYEQYF.

This clone has a count of ten or more. The chain employs TRBV9 and TRBJ1-2; maybe TRBD1 (5 bases). Trimming took 1 base from V and 6 from J, leaving 7 bases between them. Germline values: CDR1 SGDLS, CDR2 YYNGEE. The length of the CDR3 is 12 residues. Here the CDR3 reads CASSVTGHGYTF. The CDR3 DNA follows: TGTGCCAGCAGCGTAACGGGGCATGGCTACACCTTC.

The chain has TRBV24-1 and TRBJ2-3, with 9 bases identical to TRBD2. The CDR3 sequence is 16 residues long. The J segment lost 2 bases and the V segment lost 1 base, leaving 3 bases of the junction unmatched. The germline V gene encodes CDR1 KGHDR and CDR2 SFDVKD. The CDR3 region is CATSDFVAGATDTQYF. In DNA, the CDR3 is TGTGCCACCAGTGATTTCGTAGCGGGAGCCACAGATACGCAGTATTTT.